This TCR beta chain was found in a study of ipilimumab plus nivolumab after autologous stem cell transplantation. The CDR3 is 16 residues long. The protocol was immunoSEQ multiplex PCR, while the TCRdb copy is restricted to in-frame clones and leaves out a portion. Of tens of thousands of clones in the sample, over 80% are singletons; the top ten hold 2.2%. This sequence originates from a male donor with diffuse large B-cell lymphoma. This specimen was PBMCs, taken in a trial of ipilimumab plus nivolumab as post-transplant consolidation. The chain couples TRBV21-1 to TRBJ2-7; TRBD2, the D gene given by the table, was not confirmed from the DNA. TRBV21-1 is designated a pseudogene. The CDR3 spells CASKNRGDTPHREQYF. The CDR3 region has the DNA TGTGCCAGCAAAAACCGGGGGGACACCCCCCATAGGGAGCAGTACTTC.